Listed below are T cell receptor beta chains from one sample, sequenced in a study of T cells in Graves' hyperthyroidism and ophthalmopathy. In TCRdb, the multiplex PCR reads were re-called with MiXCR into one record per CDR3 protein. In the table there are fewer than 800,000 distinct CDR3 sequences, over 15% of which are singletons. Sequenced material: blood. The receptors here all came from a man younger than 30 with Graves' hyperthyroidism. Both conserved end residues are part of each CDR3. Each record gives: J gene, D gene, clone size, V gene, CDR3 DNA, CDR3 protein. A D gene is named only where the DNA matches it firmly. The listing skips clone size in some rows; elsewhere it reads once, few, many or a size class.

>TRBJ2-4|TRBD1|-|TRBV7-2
TGTGCCAGCGGCCAGGGGGCCCACGGGGGCATTCAGTACTTC
CASGQGAHGGIQYF
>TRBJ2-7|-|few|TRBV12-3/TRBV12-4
TGTGCCAGCAGTTTAATCGGTTTGCGGGAGCAGTACTTC
CASSLIGLREQYF
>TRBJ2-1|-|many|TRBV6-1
TGTGCCAGCAAACCGACAGTCTCCTACAATGAGCAGTTCTTC
CASKPTVSYNEQFF
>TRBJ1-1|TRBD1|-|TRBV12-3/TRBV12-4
TGTGCCAGCATACGAGGGGGCGGAATCACTGAAGCTTTCTTT
CASIRGGGITEAFF
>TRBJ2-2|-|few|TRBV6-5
TGTGCCAGCAGTTACTCGAATCCGGGTCGAAACACCGGGGAGCTGTTTTTT
CASSYSNPGRNTGELFF
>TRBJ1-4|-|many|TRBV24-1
TGTGCCACCAGTGACAGGGGTTATGAAAAACTGTTTTTT
CATSDRGYEKLFF
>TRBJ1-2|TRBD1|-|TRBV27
TGTGCCAGCACGGATTACAGGGGCTATGGCTACACCTTC
CASTDYRGYGYTF
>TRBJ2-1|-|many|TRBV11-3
TGTGCCAGCAGCAGCTACAGGGCGGAAGACAATGAGCAGTTCTTC
CASSSYRAEDNEQFF
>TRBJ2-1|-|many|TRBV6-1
TGTGCCAGCAGTTATTATCTTCCCGGGAGCTACAATGAGCAGTTCTTC
CASSYYLPGSYNEQFF
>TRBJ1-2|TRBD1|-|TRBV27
TGTGCCAGCGGGACAGGGTTTAACTATGGCTACACCTTC
CASGTGFNYGYTF
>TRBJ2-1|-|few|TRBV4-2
TGTGCCAGCAGCCAAGATCTACGATTGGGGTCCTACAATGAGCAGTTCTTC
CASSQDLRLGSYNEQFF
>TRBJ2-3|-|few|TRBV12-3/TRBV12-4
TGTGCCAGCAGTCGCGGCCTCTTCACAGATACGCAGTATTTT
CASSRGLFTDTQYF
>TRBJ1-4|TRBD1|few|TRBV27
TGTGCCAGCAGTGCCATCCGACAGGGTCGGAGGGGTGAAAAACTGTTTTTT
CASSAIRQGRRGEKLFF
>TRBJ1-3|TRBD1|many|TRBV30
TGTGCCTGGACTGACAGGGCTACTCCCTTTGGAAACACCATATATTTT
CAWTDRATPFGNTIYF
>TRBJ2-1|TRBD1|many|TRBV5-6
TGTGCCAGCAGTACACAGGGGGCTGAGCAGTTCTTC
CASSTQGAEQFF
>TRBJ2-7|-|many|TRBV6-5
TGTGCCAGCAGTTACAAGAGGATCCACGAGCAGTACTTC
CASSYKRIHEQYF
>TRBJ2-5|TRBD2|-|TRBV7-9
TGTGCCAGCAGTCACCTTGGGGGGGACCAAGAGACCCAGTACTTC
CASSHLGGDQETQYF
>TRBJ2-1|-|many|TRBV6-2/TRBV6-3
TGTGCCAGCAGTTACACCGGGACATTTTCGAATGAGCAGTTCTTC
CASSYTGTFSNEQFF